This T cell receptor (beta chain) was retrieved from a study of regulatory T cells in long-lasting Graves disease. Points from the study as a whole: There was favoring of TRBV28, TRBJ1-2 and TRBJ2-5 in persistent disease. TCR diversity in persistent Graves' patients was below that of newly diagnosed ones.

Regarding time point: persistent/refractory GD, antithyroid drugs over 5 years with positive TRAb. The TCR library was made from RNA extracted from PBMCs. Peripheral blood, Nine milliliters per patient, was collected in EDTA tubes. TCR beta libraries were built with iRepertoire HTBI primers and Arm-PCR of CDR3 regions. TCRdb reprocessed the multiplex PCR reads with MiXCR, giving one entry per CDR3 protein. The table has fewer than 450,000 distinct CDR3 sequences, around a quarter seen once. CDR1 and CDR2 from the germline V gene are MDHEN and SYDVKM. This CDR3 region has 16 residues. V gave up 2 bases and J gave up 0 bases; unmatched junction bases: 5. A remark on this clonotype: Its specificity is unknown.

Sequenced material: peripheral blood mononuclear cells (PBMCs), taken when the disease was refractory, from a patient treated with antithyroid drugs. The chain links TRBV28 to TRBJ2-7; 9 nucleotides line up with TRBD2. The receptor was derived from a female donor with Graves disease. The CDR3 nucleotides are TGTGCCAGCAGTTTAGGCCCTAGCGGGAACTCCTACGAGCAGTACTTC. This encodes CASSLGPSGNSYEQYF.